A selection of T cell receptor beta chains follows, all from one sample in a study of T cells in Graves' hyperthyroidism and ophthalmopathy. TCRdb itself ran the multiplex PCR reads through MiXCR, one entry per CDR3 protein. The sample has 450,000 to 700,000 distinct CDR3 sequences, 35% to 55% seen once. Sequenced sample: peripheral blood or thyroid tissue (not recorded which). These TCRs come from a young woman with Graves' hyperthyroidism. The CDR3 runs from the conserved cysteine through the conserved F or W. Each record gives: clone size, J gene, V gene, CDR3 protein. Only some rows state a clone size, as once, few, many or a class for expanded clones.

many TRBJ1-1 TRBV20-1 CSARVINWAVRLNTEAFF
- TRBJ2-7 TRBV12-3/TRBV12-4 CASSFAGGVEQYF
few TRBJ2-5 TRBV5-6 CASRFRGGAGETQYF
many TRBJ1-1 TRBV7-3 CASSLRGQGSNTEAFF
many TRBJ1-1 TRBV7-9 CASSPTGELLEGMNTEAFF
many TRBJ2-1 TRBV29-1 CSVVGLAGGLNEQFF
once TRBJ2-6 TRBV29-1 CSVGWAGANVLTF
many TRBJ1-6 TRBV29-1 CSVRQAYNSPLHF
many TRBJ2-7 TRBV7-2 CASSLNRESYEQYF
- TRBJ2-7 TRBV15 CATSSKRVSYEQYF
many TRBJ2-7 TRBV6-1 CASSRERGFDEQYF
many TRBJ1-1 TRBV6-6 CASSYTQNTEAFF
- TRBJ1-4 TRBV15 CATSRSRDMKNEKLFF
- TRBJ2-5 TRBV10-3 CASNYGETQYF
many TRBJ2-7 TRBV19 CASGTGPSYEQYF
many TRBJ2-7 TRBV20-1 CSAREQSYEQYF
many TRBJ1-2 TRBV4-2 CASSQGVVGVGYTF
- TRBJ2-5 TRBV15 CATSRAGRGGETQYF
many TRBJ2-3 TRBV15 CATSRVWGGTSDTQYF
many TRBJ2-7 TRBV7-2 CASSLLKDYEQYF
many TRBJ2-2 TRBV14 CASSEEHTGELFF
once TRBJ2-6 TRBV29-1 CSVEVGATGANVLTF
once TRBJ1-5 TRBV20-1 CSANPGTGGNQPQHF
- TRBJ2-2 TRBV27 CASSFPGLAGGTGELFF
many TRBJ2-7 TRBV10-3 CAISGLGSTDYEQYF
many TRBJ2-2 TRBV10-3 CAISEKGGTGELFF
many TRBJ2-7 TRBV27 CASSLTGTYEQYF
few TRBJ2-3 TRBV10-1 CASSELALNTDTQYF
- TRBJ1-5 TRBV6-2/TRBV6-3 CASRTYYSNQPQHF
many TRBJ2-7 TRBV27 CASSEDRVSYEQYF
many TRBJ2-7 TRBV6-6 CASSYLFGLRGERGYEQYF
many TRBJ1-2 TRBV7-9 CASSLVSVLHGYTF
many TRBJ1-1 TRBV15 CATSREKRYRGEAFF
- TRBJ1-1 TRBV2 CASRNQGVNTEAFF
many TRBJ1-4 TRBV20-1 CSATRSGPNEKLFF
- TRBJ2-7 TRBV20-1 CSPGAVGEDEQYF
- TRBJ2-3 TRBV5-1 CASSSTAHDTQYF
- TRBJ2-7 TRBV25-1 CASSEGASGRAHEQYF
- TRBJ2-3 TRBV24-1 CATSSPAPGADTQYF
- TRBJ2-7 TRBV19 CASSTRLAETYNEQYF
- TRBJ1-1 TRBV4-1 CASSHTGAQAEAFF
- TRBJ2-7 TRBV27 CASRATGTGRYEQYF
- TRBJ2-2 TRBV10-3 CAIDQVAGRNTGGLFF
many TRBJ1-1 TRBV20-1 CSARVRDRGNTEAFF
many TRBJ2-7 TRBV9 CASSAPGTGRHEQYF
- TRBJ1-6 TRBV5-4 CASSYTQGAGDSPLHF
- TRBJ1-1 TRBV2 CASSEAHRGALTEAFF
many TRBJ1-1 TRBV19 CASSILAGTEAFF
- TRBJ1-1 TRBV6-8 CASGVDRGMNTEAFF
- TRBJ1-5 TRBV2 CASSDGPDNQPQHF
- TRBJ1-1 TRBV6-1 CASIADTEAFF
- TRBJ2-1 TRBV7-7 CASSLELGYEQFF
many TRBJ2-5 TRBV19 CATRGGLAGTYQETQYF
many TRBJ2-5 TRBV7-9 CASSLVPSPETQYF
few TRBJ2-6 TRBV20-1 CSARDLTF